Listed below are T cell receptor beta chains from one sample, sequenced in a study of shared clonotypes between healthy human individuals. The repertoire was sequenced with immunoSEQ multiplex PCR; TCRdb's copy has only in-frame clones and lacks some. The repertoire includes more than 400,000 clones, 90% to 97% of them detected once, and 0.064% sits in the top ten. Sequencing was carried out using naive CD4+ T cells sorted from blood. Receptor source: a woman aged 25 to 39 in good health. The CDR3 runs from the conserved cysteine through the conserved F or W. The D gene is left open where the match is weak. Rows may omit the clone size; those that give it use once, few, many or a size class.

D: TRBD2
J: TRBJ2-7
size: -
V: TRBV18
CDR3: CASSPNSGRAAYEQYF
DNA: TGTGCCAGCTCACCGAATAGCGGGAGGGCCGCCTACGAGCAGTACTTC

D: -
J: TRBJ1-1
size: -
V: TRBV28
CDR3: CASRQSPWEAFF
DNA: TGTGCCAGCAGGCAGTCCCCCTGGGAGGCTTTCTTT

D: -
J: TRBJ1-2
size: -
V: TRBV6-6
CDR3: CASSSIYGPNYGYTF
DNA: TGTGCCAGCAGTTCCATATATGGCCCTAACTATGGCTACACCTTC

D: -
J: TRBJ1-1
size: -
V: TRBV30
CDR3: CAWNLLDDTEAFF
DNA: TGTGCCTGGAATTTGTTGGATGACACTGAAGCTTTCTTT

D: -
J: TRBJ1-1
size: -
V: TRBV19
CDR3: CASSIDINTEAFF
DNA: TGTGCCAGTAGTATAGATATAAACACTGAAGCTTTCTTT

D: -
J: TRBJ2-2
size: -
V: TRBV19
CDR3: CASSIRQSTGELFF
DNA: TGTGCCAGTAGTATAAGACAGAGCACCGGGGAGCTGTTTTTT

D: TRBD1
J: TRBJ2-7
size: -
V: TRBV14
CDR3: CASSQAYFVDRGEQYF
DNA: TGTGCCAGCAGCCAAGCTTACTTCGTGGACAGGGGCGAGCAGTACTTC

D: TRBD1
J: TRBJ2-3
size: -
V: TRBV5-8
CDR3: CASSTGTDLTDTQYF
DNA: TGTGCCAGCAGCACGGGGACAGATCTTACAGATACGCAGTATTTT

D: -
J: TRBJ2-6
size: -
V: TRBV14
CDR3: CASGWGRTRSSGANVLTF
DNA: TGTGCCAGCGGGTGGGGGCGGACCCGGTCCTCTGGGGCCAACGTCCTGACTTTC

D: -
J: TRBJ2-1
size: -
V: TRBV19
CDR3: CASSPLEGVHNEQFF
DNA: TGTGCCAGTAGCCCCCTAGAGGGGGTTCACAATGAGCAGTTCTTC

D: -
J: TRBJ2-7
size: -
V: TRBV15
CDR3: CATSRENRPTYEQYF
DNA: TGTGCCACCAGCAGAGAGAACAGACCAACCTACGAGCAGTACTTC

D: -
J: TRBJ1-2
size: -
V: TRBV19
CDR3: CASSSTGTYGYTF
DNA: TGTGCCAGTAGTTCCACAGGGACCTATGGCTACACCTTC

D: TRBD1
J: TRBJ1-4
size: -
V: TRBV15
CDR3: CATSRAGTGNEKLFF
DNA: TGTGCCACCAGCAGAGCCGGGACAGGGAATGAAAAACTGTTTTTT

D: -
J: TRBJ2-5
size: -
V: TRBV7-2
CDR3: CASSLARVQETQYF
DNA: TGTGCCAGCAGCTTAGCGCGGGTCCAAGAGACCCAGTACTTC

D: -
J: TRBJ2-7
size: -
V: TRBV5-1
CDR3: CASSLAPSQRYEQYF
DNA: TGCGCCAGCAGCTTGGCTCCCTCACAACGCTACGAGCAGTACTTC

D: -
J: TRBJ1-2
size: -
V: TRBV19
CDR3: CASSIEGNNYGYTF
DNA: TGTGCCAGTAGTATAGAAGGAAATAACTATGGCTACACCTTC

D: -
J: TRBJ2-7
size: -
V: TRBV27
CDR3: CASRETENSFSYEQYF
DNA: TGTGCCAGCCGGGAGACAGAAAATAGCTTTTCCTACGAGCAGTACTTC

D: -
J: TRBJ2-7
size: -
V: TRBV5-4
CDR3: CASSPDPEPTYEQYF
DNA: TGTGCCAGCAGCCCGGACCCAGAGCCTACCTACGAGCAGTACTTC

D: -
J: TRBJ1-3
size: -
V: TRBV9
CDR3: CASSPFAGMTGNTIYF
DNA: TGTGCCAGCAGCCCCTTCGCGGGGATGACGGGAAACACCATATATTTT

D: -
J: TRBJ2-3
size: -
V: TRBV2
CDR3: CASSVTVSTGTDTQYF
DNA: TGTGCCAGCAGTGTAACAGTTTCTACCGGCACAGATACGCAGTATTTT

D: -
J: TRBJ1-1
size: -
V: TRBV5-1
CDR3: CASSLDLGNTEAFF
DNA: TGCGCCAGCAGCTTGGATTTGGGGAACACTGAAGCTTTCTTT

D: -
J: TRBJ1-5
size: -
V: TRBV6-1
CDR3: CASSEAAGGSIDSNQPQHF
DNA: TGTGCCAGCAGTGAAGCTGCGGGGGGAAGCATCGATAGCAATCAGCCCCAGCATTTT

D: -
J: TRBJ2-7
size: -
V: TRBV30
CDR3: CAWTPGLSYEQYF
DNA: TGTGCCTGGACCCCGGGACTTTCCTACGAGCAGTACTTC

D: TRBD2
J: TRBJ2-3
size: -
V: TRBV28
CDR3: CASRRTSGRDTQYF
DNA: TGTGCCAGCAGACGGACTAGCGGGAGAGATACGCAGTATTTT

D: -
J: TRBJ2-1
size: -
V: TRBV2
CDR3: CASSELHPYNEQFF
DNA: TGTGCCAGCAGTGAATTACATCCCTACAATGAGCAGTTCTTC

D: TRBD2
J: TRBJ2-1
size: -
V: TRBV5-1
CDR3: CASSLGLAGVNEQFF
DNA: TGCGCCAGCAGCTTGGGACTAGCGGGAGTGAATGAGCAGTTCTTC

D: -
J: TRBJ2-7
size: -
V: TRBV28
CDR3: CASSFGPPMARGSYEQYF
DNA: TGTGCCAGCAGTTTCGGGCCCCCCATGGCTAGGGGGTCCTACGAGCAGTACTTC

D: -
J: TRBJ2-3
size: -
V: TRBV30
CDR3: CAWSTADTQYF
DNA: TGTGCCTGGAGTACGGCAGATACGCAGTATTTT

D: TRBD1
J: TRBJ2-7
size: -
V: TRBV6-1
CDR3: CASTLGTGAYEQYF
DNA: TGTGCCAGCACCCTAGGGACAGGGGCCTACGAGCAGTACTTC

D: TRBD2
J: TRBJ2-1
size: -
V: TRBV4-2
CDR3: CASSQGLAGGYSYNEQFF
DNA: TGTGCCAGCAGCCAAGGGCTAGCGGGAGGTTACTCCTACAATGAGCAGTTCTTC

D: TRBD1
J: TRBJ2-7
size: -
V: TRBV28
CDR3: CASSLSGQGLYEQYF
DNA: TGTGCCAGCAGTTTATCGGGACAGGGCCTCTACGAGCAGTACTTC

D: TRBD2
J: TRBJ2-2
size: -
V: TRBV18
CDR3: CASSPPQRELVGELFF
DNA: TGTGCCAGCTCACCACCGCAGCGGGAGTTGGTCGGGGAGCTGTTTTTT

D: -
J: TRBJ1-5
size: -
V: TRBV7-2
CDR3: CASSLGVQPNQPQHF
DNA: TGTGCCAGCAGCCTCGGAGTACAGCCAAATCAGCCCCAGCATTTT

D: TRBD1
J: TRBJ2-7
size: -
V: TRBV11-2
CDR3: CASSLGGQVEYEQYF
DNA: TGTGCCAGCAGCTTAGGTGGACAGGTTGAATACGAGCAGTACTTC

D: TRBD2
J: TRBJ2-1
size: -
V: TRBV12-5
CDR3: CASALVVGGPSEQFF
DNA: TGTGCTAGTGCCCTTGTAGTGGGAGGGCCTAGTGAGCAGTTCTTC

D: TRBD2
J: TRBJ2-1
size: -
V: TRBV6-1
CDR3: CASRFSGNYNEQFF
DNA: TGTGCCAGCAGATTCAGCGGGAACTACAATGAGCAGTTCTTC

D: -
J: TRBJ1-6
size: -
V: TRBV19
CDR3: CASSIQGLNNSPLHF
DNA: TGTGCCAGTAGTATACAGGGCCTGAATAATTCACCCCTCCACTTT

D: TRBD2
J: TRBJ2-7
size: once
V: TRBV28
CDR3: CASSTRASGSYEQYF
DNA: TGTGCCAGCAGTACGAGGGCTAGCGGGAGTTACGAGCAGTACTTC

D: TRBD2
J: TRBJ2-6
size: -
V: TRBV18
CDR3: CASSPWASGLVGSGANVLTF
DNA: TGTGCCAGCTCACCATGGGCTAGCGGGCTGGTCGGCTCTGGGGCCAACGTCCTGACTTTC